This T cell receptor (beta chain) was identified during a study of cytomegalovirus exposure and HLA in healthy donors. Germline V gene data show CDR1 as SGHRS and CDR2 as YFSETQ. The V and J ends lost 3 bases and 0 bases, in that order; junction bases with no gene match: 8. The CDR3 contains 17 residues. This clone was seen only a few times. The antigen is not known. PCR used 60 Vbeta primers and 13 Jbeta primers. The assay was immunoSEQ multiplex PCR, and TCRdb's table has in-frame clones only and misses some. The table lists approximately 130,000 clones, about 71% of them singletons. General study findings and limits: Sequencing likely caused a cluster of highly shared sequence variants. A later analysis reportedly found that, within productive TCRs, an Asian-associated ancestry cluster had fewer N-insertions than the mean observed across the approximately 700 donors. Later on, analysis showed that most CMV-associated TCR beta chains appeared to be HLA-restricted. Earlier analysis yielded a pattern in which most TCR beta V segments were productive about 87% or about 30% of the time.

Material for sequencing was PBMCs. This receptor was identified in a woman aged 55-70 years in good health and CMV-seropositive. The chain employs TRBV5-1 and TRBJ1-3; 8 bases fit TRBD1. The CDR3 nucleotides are TGCGCCAGCAGCTCACGGACAGGGACCCTCTCTGGAAACACCATATATTTT. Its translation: CASSSRTGTLSGNTIYF.